The clone carrying this T cell receptor (beta chain) rates as medium-sized (0.01 to 0.1%). Its specificity is unknown. TRB was amplified from about 240-490 ng of blood genomic DNA. These data come from a study of T and B cells in COVID-19 patients. Study-wide context: Peripheral blood came from COVID-19 patients with active infection or after recovery.

In germline, CDR1 is SQVTM, CDR2 ANQGSEA. This CDR3 spans 13 amino acids. Trimming pared 8 bases from V and 6 bases from J, leaving 19 bases between. Whole-study results and caveats: The recovered cohort had roughly 2,400 exclusive TCR clusters, including a few dozen low generation probability clusters. Few blood samples existed from mildly ill patients during symptoms or early in severe cases.

BIOMED2 TRB-A/B primer pools were used in multiplex TRB PCR. TCRdb used MiXCR to reprocess the multiplex PCR reads, holding one entry per CDR3 protein. In the table there are some 21,000 distinct CDR3 sequences, approximately 29% of which are singletons. The receptor was derived from a human donor who had recovered from COVID-19. The V call is TRBV29-1, the J call TRBJ1-1, with a tentative D call TRBD1 (6 bases). The sample taken for sequencing was blood. Here the CDR3 DNA reads TGCAGCTCCGGACGGAGGGGGAGGGCTGAAGCTTTCTTT. The encoded protein is CSSGRRGRAEAFF.